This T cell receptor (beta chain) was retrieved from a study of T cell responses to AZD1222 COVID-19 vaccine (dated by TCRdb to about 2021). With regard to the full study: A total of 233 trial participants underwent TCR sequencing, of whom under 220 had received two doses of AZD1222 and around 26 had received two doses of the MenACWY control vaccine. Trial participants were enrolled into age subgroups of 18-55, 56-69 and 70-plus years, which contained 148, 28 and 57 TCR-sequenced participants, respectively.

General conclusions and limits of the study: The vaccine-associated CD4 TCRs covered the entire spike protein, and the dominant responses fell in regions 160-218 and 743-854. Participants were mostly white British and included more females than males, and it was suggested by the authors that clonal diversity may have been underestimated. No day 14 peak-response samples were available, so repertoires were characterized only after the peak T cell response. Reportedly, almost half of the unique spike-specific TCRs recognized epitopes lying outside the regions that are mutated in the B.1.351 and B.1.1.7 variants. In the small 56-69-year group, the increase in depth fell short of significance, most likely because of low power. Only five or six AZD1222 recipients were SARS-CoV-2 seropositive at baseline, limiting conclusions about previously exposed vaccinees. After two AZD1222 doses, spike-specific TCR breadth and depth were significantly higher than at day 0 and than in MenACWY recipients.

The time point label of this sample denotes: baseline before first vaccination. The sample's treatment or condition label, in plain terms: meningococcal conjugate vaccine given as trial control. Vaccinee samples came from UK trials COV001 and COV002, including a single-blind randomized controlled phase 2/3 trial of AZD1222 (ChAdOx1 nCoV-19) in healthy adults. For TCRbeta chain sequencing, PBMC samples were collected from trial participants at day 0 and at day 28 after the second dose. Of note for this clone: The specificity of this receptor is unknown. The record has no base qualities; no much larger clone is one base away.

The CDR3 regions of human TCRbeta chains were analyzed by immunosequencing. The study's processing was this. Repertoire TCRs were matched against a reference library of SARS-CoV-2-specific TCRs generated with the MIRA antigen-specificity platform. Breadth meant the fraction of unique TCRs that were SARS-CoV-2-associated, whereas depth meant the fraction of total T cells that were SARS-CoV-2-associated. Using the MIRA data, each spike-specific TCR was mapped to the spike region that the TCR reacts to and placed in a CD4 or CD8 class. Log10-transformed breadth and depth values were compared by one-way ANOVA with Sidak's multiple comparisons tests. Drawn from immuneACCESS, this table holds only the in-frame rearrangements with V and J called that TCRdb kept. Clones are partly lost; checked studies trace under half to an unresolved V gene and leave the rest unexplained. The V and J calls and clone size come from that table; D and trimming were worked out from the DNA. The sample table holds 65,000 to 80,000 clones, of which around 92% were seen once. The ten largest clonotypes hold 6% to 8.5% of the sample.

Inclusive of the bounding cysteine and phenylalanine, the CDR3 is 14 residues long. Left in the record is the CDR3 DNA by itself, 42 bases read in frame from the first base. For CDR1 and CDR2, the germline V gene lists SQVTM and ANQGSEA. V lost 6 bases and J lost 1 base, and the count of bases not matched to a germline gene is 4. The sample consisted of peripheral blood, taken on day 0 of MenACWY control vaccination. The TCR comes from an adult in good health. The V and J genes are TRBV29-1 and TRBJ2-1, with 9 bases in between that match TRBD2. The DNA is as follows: TGCAGCGTGGGAGCGGGGGGTTCCTACAATGAGCAGTTCTTC. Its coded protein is CSVGAGGSYNEQFF.